This entry lists 7 T cell receptor beta chains sequenced from one sample in a study of cytomegalovirus exposure and HLA in healthy donors (TCRdb year 2017). The receptor library was made with the immunoSEQ multiplex PCR assay. The multiplex PCR relied on a mix of 60 forward primers for TCR Vbeta segments and 13 reverse primers for TCR Jbeta segments. TCRdb took this table from immuneACCESS and kept in-frame rearrangements with V and J called. Such tables lack part of the clones; where checked against another copy, unresolved V genes explain under half of the gap, and the rest is unexplained. This sample comprises 160,000 or so clones, about 80% of them detected only once. The biggest ten clones account for about 9.1% of the sample. Sequenced sample: PBMCs. Receptors were obtained from a man aged 18 to 30 in good health and CMV-seropositive.

This clone was picked up one time. V gene TRBV19 combines with J gene TRBJ2-7; TRBD2 matches 7 bases. CDR1 and CDR2 from the germline V gene are LNHDA and SQIVND (reference sequence). Trimming cost V 6 bases and J 0 bases; bases outside gene matches: 14. The CDR3 has 17 amino acids. Written as DNA, the CDR3 is TGTGCCAGTAGGGCCGCCGGGGGGAGCCCTCTCTCCTACGAGCAGTACTTC. Residues: CASRAAGGSPLSYEQYF. Full variable domain (rest looked up from reference TRBV19 and TRBJ2-7): DGGITQSPKYLFRKEGQNVTLSCEQNLNHDAMYWYRQDPGQGLRLIYYSQIVNDFQKGDIAEGYSVSREKKESFPLTVTSAQKNPTAFYLCASRAAGGSPLSYEQYFGPGTRLTVT.

This clone was detected only once. V and J are TRBV28 and TRBJ2-7; 11 bases line up with TRBD2. The CDR3 consists of 12 residues. Germline CDR1 MDHEN, CDR2 SYDVKM. With V trimmed by 6 bases and J by 12 bases, 7 bases remained unmatched. The CDR3 loop reads CASSPTSGRGYF. CDR3 bases: TGTGCCAGCAGCCCCACTAGCGGGAGAGGGTACTTC.

Only a few counts were recorded for this clone. The chain links TRBV5-6 to TRBJ2-7; the match to TRBD2 covers 7 bases. The CDR3 is made up of 18 amino acids. After removal of 0 bases from V and 0 bases from J, the junction contained 12 bases not matched to a gene. Germline CDR1 reads SGHDT; CDR2 reads YYEEEE. The CDR3 DNA follows: TGTGCCAGCAGCTTGGCGGCTAGTGGGGGGGTAAGCTCCTACGAGCAGTACTTC. Protein product: CASSLAASGGVSSYEQYF.

The rearrangement joins TRBV15 to TRBJ1-3; TRBD1 aligns across 7 bases. With V trimmed by 3 bases and J by 4 bases, 12 bases remained unmatched. This CDR3 comprises 17 residues. Germline values: CDR1 LNHNV, CDR2 YYDKDF (reference sequence). As DNA, the CDR3 is TGTGCCACCAGCAGCCCTGATGTGACAGGGCCCGGAAACACCATATATTTT. It specifies CATSSPDVTGPGNTIYF.

This clone came up once. V usage is TRBV6-5 and J usage is TRBJ1-1; 7 positions match TRBD1. In germline, CDR1 is MNHEY, CDR2 SVGAGI. Trimming removed 4 bases from V and 6 bases from J; junction bases left unmatched: 8. The CDR3 spans 14 residues. CDR3 coding DNA: TGTGCCAGCAGTTTGACAGGGCTCCCTTCTGAAGCTTTCTTT. Translated, it gives CASSLTGLPSEAFF.

This clone was seen once. The chain combines TRBV14 with TRBJ2-3; unclear D gene. The CDR3 totals 13 residues. The V and J ends lost 6 bases and 1 base respectively, with 8 bases between them. Germline CDR1 SGHDN, CDR2 FVKESK. CDR3 sequence (DNA): TGTGCCAGCAGACTTAGTGGCACAGATACGCAGTATTTT. Translation gives CASRLSGTDTQYF.

This clone was recorded a few times. Compared with germline, one end of the junction differs, possibly owing to a read error. This chain connects TRBV4-1 to TRBJ2-7, with D uncertain. The germline V gene has CDR1 MGHRA and CDR2 YSYEKL. CDR3 length: 11 amino acids. CDR3 nucleotide sequence: TGCGCCAGCAGACAAGGAGACAAGCAGTACTTC. It codes for CASRQGDKQYF.